There are many counts of the clone carrying this TCR beta chain. Its antigen is as yet unknown. Looked up from germline, CDR1 is SGHRS and CDR2 is YFSETQ. V lost 0 bases and J lost 3, with 7 bases in between. The CDR3 runs 14 residues. This sample was included in a study of T cell repertoires in cytomegalovirus infection. Study summary: Shared public TCR beta signatures pointed to both CMV infection and a matching HLA type.

Study outcomes and limitations: Cumulative frequency (of public TCR beta family members) identified carriers of CMV plus the relevant HLA. What dominated the ex vivo response were HLA-C-restricted CMV-specific TCR beta clonotypes.

TCRdb reprocessed the reads with MiXCR, giving one entry per CDR3 protein. The sample holds about 490,000 distinct CDR3 sequences, about 11% seen once. The sequenced sample was PBMCs. The chain links TRBV5-1 to TRBJ2-1; D might be TRBD1 (5 bases). The TCR originated in a human donor in good health (CMV status not recorded). Some clones in this sample may be carry-over from other donors' samples. CDR3 bases: TGCGCCAGCAGCTTGGGACAGTACTACAATGAGCAGTTCTTC. Translation: CASSLGQYYNEQFF.